The 8 T cell receptor beta chains reported below all come from one sample, sequenced in a study of T cell responses to AZD1222 COVID-19 vaccine. This table comes from immunoSEQ multiplex PCR, and its TCRdb copy is limited to in-frame clones, with some not included. The sample records fewer than 250,000 clones, around 92% being singletons. Sequenced here: peripheral blood, sampled on day 0 of AZD1222 vaccination. These TCRs come from an adult in good health.

The genes are TRBV27 and TRBJ1-4; D is ambiguous. The CDR3 contains 14 residues. CDR1 and CDR2 from the germline V gene are MNHEY and SMNVEV (reference sequence). Trimming removed 5 bases at V and 4 bases at J, with 11 bases between. CDR3 DNA: TGTGCCAGCAGTCGTTCGGCTTTTAATGAAAAACTGTTTTTT. Amino acids: CASSRSAFNEKLFF.

This clone appeared a single time. The chain couples TRBV5-4 to TRBJ2-1; 9 bases line up with TRBD2. The ends lost 2 bases at V and 8 bases at J; junction bases unmatched: 11. Per germline, CDR1 SGHNT and CDR2 YYREEE (reference sequence). CDR3 length: 16 amino acids. The CDR3 sequence is CASSFRAGGDTDEQFF. As DNA, the CDR3 is TGTGCCAGCAGCTTTCGCGCGGGGGGGGATACGGATGAGCAGTTCTTC.

The V and J genes are TRBV28 and TRBJ1-6; D remains ambiguous. CDR3 length: 14 amino acids. V was clipped by 5 bases and J by 8 bases, with 13 bases between them. CDR1 is MDHEN, CDR2 SYDVKM, per germline. The CDR3 DNA sequence: TGTGCCAGCAGTATGACTACCCGGTATTCACCCCTCCACTTT. Translating gives CASSMTTRYSPLHF.

This clone has just one count. V is TRBV3-1 (or the pseudogene TRBV3-2) and J is TRBJ1-5; D not certain. Trimming stripped 0 bases from V and 10 bases from J, with 13 bases between. Germline V gene data show CDR1 as LGHDT and CDR2 as YNNKEL (reference sequence). This CDR3 is 14 amino acids long. For the CDR3, the DNA is TGTGCCAGCAGCCAAGATACGGTTCGGGGACCCCAGCATTTT. Its translation is CASSQDTVRGPQHF.

The chain uses TRBV11-1 and TRBJ2-7; D is perhaps TRBD1 (6 bases). CDR3 length: 16 amino acids. Trimming left V 5 bases short and J 0 bases short, with 17 bases between. The germline CDR1 and CDR2 sequences are SGHAT and FQDESV (reference sequence). CDR3: CASSPSDSQDSYEQYF. In DNA, the CDR3 is TGTGCCAGCAGCCCATCGGACAGCCAAGACTCCTACGAGCAGTACTTC.

This clone was observed once. This sequence joins TRBV10-3 and TRBJ2-1; 8 bases fit TRBD2. Trimming at V came to 6 bases and at J to 2 bases, leaving 0 bases not matched to a gene. CDR3 length: 13 amino acids. From germline, CDR1 is ENHRY and CDR2 SYGVKD. CDR3: CAISGGAYNEQFF. The CDR3 DNA is TGTGCCATCAGCGGGGGGGCCTACAATGAGCAGTTCTTC.

The J gene is TRBJ1-1, the V gene TRBV18; 7 bases agree with TRBD1. Germline assignment: CDR1 KGHSH and CDR2 LQKENI. The CDR3 loop spans 14 amino acids. V was clipped by 4 bases and J by 0 bases; unmatched bases: 2. The CDR3, as DNA: TGTGCCAGCTCACAGACAGGGATGAACACTGAAGCTTTCTTT. Its protein product is CASSQTGMNTEAFF.

The chain carries TRBV27 and TRBJ2-3; 7 nucleotides align to TRBD1. Trimming cost V 3 bases and J 0 bases; bases outside gene matches: 3. Germline V gene sequence: CDR1 MNHEY, CDR2 SMNVEV (reference sequence). The CDR3 totals 15 residues. CDR3 amino acids: CASSFEQGSTDTQYF. In DNA, the CDR3 is TGTGCCAGCAGTTTTGAACAGGGGAGCACAGATACGCAGTATTTT.